One TCR beta chain is described in this entry. Its matching antigen is unknown. These data come from a study of cytomegalovirus exposure and HLA in healthy donors. Primers included in the PCR were 60 Vbeta and 13 Jbeta primers. Measured with immunoSEQ multiplex PCR; TCRdb has only the in-frame clones, and not every one. This sample has some 110,000 clones, with more than 60% found just once. V was clipped by 5 bases and J by 0 bases; unmatched bases: 16. Germline V lookup: CDR1 SGHAT, CDR2 FQDESV (reference sequence). The CDR3 length is 19 residues. Study conclusions and caveats: Versus the approximately 700-donor mean, an Asian-associated ancestry cluster reportedly showed fewer N-insertions in a later analysis. Highly shared variants forming one cluster were likely a sequencing artifact. Most TCR sequences were rare, but some public TCRs occurred in many donors. Both high specificity and high sensitivity reportedly marked the classifier's diagnosis of cytomegalovirus status.

Sequencing was carried out using PBMCs. This TCR derives from a woman aged 35 to 49 in good health and CMV-seropositive. The chain combines TRBV11-1 with TRBJ2-3, with TRBD1 matching 8 bases. The DNA for the CDR3 is TGTGCCAGCAGCCCCCCAGAGACAGGGGTAGCACCTAGCACAGATACGCAGTATTTT. Its protein is CASSPPETGVAPSTDTQYF.